The present TCR beta chain was sequenced within a study of shared clonotypes between healthy human individuals. Study information: Those who served as donors were two women and a few men between the ages of 18 and 49.

A split of CD4+ cells into CD45RA+ naive and CD45RA-negative memory subsets was performed. CDR1 SGDLS and CDR2 YYNGEE come from the germline V gene. This CDR3 spans 14 amino acids. Trimming removed 1 base at V and 5 bases at J, with 9 bases between. Some clones are missing from TCRdb's copy, which holds only in-frame ones; the method was immunoSEQ multiplex PCR. The data hold about 1.5 million clones, with around 98% observed a single time. J is TRBJ2-2 and V is TRBV9; either TRBD1 or TRBD2 may supply D (5 bases each). Sample: naive CD4+ T cells sorted from blood. Subset indicated: CD45RA+ positively selected. The origin of this receptor is a man aged 30 to 45 in good health. The CDR3 spells CASSVYGGTGELFF. CDR3 coding DNA: TGTGCCAGCAGCGTATATGGGGGAACCGGGGAGCTGTTTTTT.